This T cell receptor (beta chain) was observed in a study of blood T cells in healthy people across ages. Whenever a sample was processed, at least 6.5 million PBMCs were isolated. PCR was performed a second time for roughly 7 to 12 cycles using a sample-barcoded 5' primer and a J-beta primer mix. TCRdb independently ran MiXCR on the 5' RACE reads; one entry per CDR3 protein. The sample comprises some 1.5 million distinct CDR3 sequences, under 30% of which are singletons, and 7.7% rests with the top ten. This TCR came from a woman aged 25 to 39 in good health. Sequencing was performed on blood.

DNA for the CDR3: TGTGCCAGCAGTTTATCTGCAGGGGATCGACAGCCCCAGCATTTT. Translation: CASSLSAGDRQPQHF. The chain joins TRBV12-3 or TRBV12-4 to TRBJ1-5, with TRBD1 as a possible D gene (6 bases). The CDR3 runs 15 residues. Trimming shortened V by 2 bases and J by 7 bases, and 15 bases separated the two germline ends.